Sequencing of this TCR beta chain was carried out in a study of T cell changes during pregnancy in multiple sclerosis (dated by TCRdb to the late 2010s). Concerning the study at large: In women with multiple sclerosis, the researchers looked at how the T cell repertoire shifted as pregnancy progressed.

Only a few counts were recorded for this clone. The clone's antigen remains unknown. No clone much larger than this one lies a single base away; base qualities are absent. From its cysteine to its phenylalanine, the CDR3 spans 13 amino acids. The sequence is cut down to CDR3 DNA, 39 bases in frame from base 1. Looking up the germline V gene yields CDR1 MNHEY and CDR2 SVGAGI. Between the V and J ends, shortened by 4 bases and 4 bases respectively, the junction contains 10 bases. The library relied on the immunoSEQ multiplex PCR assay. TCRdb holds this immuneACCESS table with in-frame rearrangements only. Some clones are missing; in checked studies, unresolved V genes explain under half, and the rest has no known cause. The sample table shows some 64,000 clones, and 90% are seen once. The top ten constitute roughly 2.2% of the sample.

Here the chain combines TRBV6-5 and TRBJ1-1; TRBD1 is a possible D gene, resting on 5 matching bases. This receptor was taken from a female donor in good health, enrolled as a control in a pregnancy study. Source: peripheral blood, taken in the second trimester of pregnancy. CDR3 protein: CASSFQGATEAFF. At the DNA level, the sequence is TGTGCCAGCAGTTTCCAGGGTGCCACTGAAGCTTTCTTT.